This T cell receptor (beta chain) emerged from a study of blood T cell repertoires in COVID-19 (dated by TCRdb to the early 2020s). Describing the broader study: Samples from collaborators originated in the United States, Italy and Spain and spanned both the acute and convalescent phases of COVID-19. The prospective study material was composed of cDNA or gDNA derived from T cells, B-cell-depleted T cells, or PBMCs. Deeply sampled blood TCRbeta repertoires from subjects exposed to, actively infected with, or recovered from COVID-19 were included in the dataset. A freely available public database, intended as a resource for researchers studying the immune response to SARS-CoV-2, is where the repertoires were released. Samples were obtained from the ongoing ImmuneRACE study (first 160 participants) and from over a thousand subjects provided by 6 global collaborators. Nearly every sample came with metadata listing a de-identified subject ID, COVID-19 status, age in years and sex. Where HLA class I and class II types were available, the types were taken from metadata supplied by the sample provider, not from assay-based typing.

Concerning this clone itself: It has no known antigen specificity. Qualities for individual bases were not recorded, and no much larger clone is one base off.

Per the germline V gene, SGHVS is the CDR1 and FNYEAQ is the CDR2. Trimming leaves V shorter by 0 bases and J shorter by 4 bases, with the junction holding 3 bases beyond the gene matches. Inclusive of the bounding cysteine and phenylalanine, the CDR3 is 16 residues long. Only CDR3 DNA is held: 48 bases, read in frame from base 1. Each collaborating institution followed its own protocols to collect whole blood in K2EDTA tubes. For TCRbeta analysis, collaborators shipped samples as frozen whole blood, isolated PBMCs, or DNA extracted from either of those sample types. What the authors observed across the whole study: How much clinical and demographic metadata was included differed by source and by participant, and the metadata was provided uncurated.

The immunoSEQ Assay, a bias-controlled multiplex PCR, was used to amplify TCRbeta CDR3 regions from genomic DNA. For the original study's pipeline: Within the assay, amplification of reference gene primers was used to estimate how many nucleated cells each sample contained. To quantify the absolute abundance of each unique TCRbeta CDR3 rearrangement, sequence reads were collapsed and filtered. Productive Simpson clonality was computed per sample as the square root of Simpson's diversity index over productive rearrangements. Imported from immuneACCESS, the table was reduced by TCRdb to in-frame sequences with V and J called. These copies leave out some clones; in studies compared against another copy, an unresolved V gene accounts for under half, and the cause of the remainder is not known. That table furnishes V, J and clone size, whereas the DNA furnished D and trimming. The sample profile shows tens of thousands of clones; approximately 78% of them were found once. The ten biggest clones cover around 14% of the sample.

The chain joins TRBV7-6 to TRBJ2-3; 11 central nucleotides agree with TRBD2. This clonotype was obtained from a human donor with acute or convalescent COVID-19. The donor label of this sample is uncertain. Sequenced sample: peripheral blood. The CDR3 region reads CASSLAVSGRADTQYF. The nucleotide sequence reads as follows: TGTGCCAGCAGCTTAGCGGTTAGCGGGAGGGCAGATACGCAGTATTTT.